The rows below give T cell receptor beta chains drawn from one sample of a study of OX40 agonist ivuxolimab in advanced cancers. Assay: immunoSEQ multiplex PCR; the TCRdb copy retains only in-frame clones and omits some. Of about 26,000 clones in the sample, more than 80% were seen once. The sample was CD4+ or CD8+ T cells sorted from blood, taken in a trial of the OX40 agonist ivuxolimab. These receptors all come from an adult with an advanced solid tumor such as melanoma, head and neck, liver or kidney cancer. Each CDR3 is given with its conserved first and last residue. The D gene is left open where the match is weak. Some rows have no size entry. The others give once, few or many, or a class for an expanded clone.

d_call	j_call	clone_size	cdr3_length	v_call	cdr3_nt	cdr3_aa
-	TRBJ1-6	-	14	TRBV9	TGTGCCAGCAGCGTAGGGGGTAGCAATTCACCCCTCCACTTT	CASSVGGSNSPLHF
-	TRBJ1-1	-	15	TRBV2	TGTGCCAGCACCCATCGAGACACAGTAAACACTGAAGCTTTCTTT	CASTHRDTVNTEAFF
-	TRBJ1-5	-	14	TRBV5-8	TGTGCCAGCAGCTTGGATAGGGCGACTCAGCCCCAGCATTTT	CASSLDRATQPQHF
-	TRBJ2-4	-	14	TRBV7-9	TGTGCCAGCAGCTTAGAGCAAGCCAAAAACATTCAGTACTTC	CASSLEQAKNIQYF
-	TRBJ1-1	-	12	TRBV27	TGTGCCAGCAGGACCCTCGGCACTGAAGCTTTCTTT	CASRTLGTEAFF
TRBD1	TRBJ2-5	-	16	TRBV10-3	TGTGCCATCAGTGATCTGGACAGGGGGTACCAAGAGACCCAGTACTTC	CAISDLDRGYQETQYF
-	TRBJ1-1	-	14	TRBV14	TGTGCCAGCAGCCCCCGTGCGATGAACACTGAAGCTTTCTTT	CASSPRAMNTEAFF
-	TRBJ2-6	-	15	TRBV10-3	TGTGCCAGCGGGACAAAAGCTACTGGGGCCAACGTCCTGACTTTC	CASGTKATGANVLTF
TRBD2	TRBJ2-3	-	13	TRBV7-9	TGTGCCAGCAGCTCCACTAGCGGGAGGGATCAGTATTTT	CASSSTSGRDQYF
TRBD2	TRBJ2-1	-	16	TRBV7-9	TGTGCCAGCAGCTCCCTAGCGGGGATGGGATACAATGAGCAGTTCTTC	CASSSLAGMGYNEQFF
-	TRBJ2-5	-	14	TRBV13	TGTGCCAGCAGCGCCCGGACGGTCCAAGAGACCCAGTACTTC	CASSARTVQETQYF
-	TRBJ1-1	few	13	TRBV9	TGTGCCAGCAGCGGAAATCTGAACACTGAAGCTTTCTTT	CASSGNLNTEAFF
-	TRBJ1-6	few	15	TRBV7-9	TGTGCCAGCAGCTATTATCGCCCCCCCAATTCACCCCTCCACTTT	CASSYYRPPNSPLHF
-	TRBJ1-1	many	15	TRBV11-2	TGTGCCAGCAGCTTATATCAAGGTTTGAACACTGAAGCTTTCTTT	CASSLYQGLNTEAFF
-	TRBJ1-5	-	17	TRBV28	TGTGCCAGCAGTTCGACCCTCGGACATTTTTGGAATCAGCCCCAGCATTTT	CASSSTLGHFWNQPQHF
TRBD1	TRBJ1-1	few	15	TRBV30	TGTGCCTGGAGTGTACTAGGACAGGGGTTGTCTGAAGCTTTCTTT	CAWSVLGQGLSEAFF
-	TRBJ2-1	-	14	TRBV6-5	TGTGCCAGCACACCGACCCGCTCCTACAATGAGCAGTTCTTC	CASTPTRSYNEQFF
-	TRBJ1-1	few	13	TRBV19	TGTGCCAGTTTCAACAGGGCCCACACTGAAGCTTTCTTT	CASFNRAHTEAFF
-	TRBJ2-5	-	14	TRBV21-1	TGTGCCAGCAGCAAAGAGTCCAGCCGAGAGACCCAGTACTTC	CASSKESSRETQYF
TRBD2	TRBJ2-5	-	16	TRBV6-6	TGTGCCAGCACTTGGACTAGCGGGGAGATACAAGAGACCCAGTACTTC	CASTWTSGEIQETQYF
-	TRBJ2-3	-	13	TRBV2	TGTGCCAGCAGACAGGACTCCACAGATACGCAGTATTTT	CASRQDSTDTQYF
-	TRBJ2-7	-	14	TRBV13	TGTGCCAGCAGCTTAGGTGGGACATACTACGAGCAGTACTTC	CASSLGGTYYEQYF
-	TRBJ1-2	-	15	TRBV2	TGTGCCAGCAGCCGCACGGGGGTGAGACTTGGCGGCTACACCTTC	CASSRTGVRLGGYTF
TRBD2	TRBJ2-3	-	15	TRBV11-2	TGTGCCAGCAGCCGAGCGGGAAGGGGCACAGATACGCAGTATTTT	CASSRAGRGTDTQYF
TRBD1	TRBJ2-7	-	14	TRBV14	TGTGCCAGCAGCCTAACAGGGGGCAGCTACGAGCAGTACTTC	CASSLTGGSYEQYF
-	TRBJ2-4	-	16	TRBV7-2	TGTGCCAGCAGCTTAGATAGTTGGATTGCCAAAAACATTCAGTACTTC	CASSLDSWIAKNIQYF
TRBD1	TRBJ1-5	many	14	TRBV15	TGTGCCACCAGCACCGACAGGGGGAGTCAGCCCCAGCATTTT	CATSTDRGSQPQHF
TRBD2	TRBJ2-1	few	14	TRBV28	TGTGCCAGCATGGCGCGGGAGCGATACAATGAGCAGTTCTTC	CASMARERYNEQFF
TRBD2	TRBJ2-7	few	15	TRBV7-9	TGTGCCAGCAGCCCCCGGACTAGCGGGAGCGACGAGCAGTACTTC	CASSPRTSGSDEQYF
-	TRBJ2-1	once	15	TRBV4-3	TGCGCCAGCAGCCGTTATGAGTCCTCCTACAATGAGCAGTTCTTC	CASSRYESSYNEQFF
-	TRBJ2-3	-	13	TRBV4-1	TGCGCCAGCAGCCGAAAGGGGTCAGATACGCAGTATTTT	CASSRKGSDTQYF
-	TRBJ1-5	-	12	TRBV19	TGTGCCAGTAGATTGGGAAATCAGCCCCAGCATTTT	CASRLGNQPQHF
TRBD1	TRBJ2-1	-	15	TRBV4-3	TGCGCCAGCAGCCAGGGACAGGGCCGGCACAATGAGCAGTTCTTC	CASSQGQGRHNEQFF
-	TRBJ2-2	-	15	TRBV19	TGTGCCAGTAGTACCCCCGGGGAACTCACCGGGGAGCTGTTTTTT	CASSTPGELTGELFF